These 13 T cell receptor beta chains share one sample of origin, sequenced in a study of shared clonotypes between healthy human individuals. TCRdb keeps only in-frame clones here, not all; method: immunoSEQ multiplex PCR. Of 2 million to 2.5 million clones detected, less than 95% appear once; the ten largest clones hold about 0.41%. Sequencing input: naive CD4+ T cells from PBMCs. The subset here: CD45RA+ positively selected. These receptors were obtained from a man in his late teens or twenties in good health. Some clones in this sample may be carry-over from other donors' samples.

The chain recombines TRBV11-2 with TRBJ1-1, with 9 bases that match TRBD1. The CDR3 loop spans 18 amino acids. V was clipped by 0 bases and J by 2 bases; unmatched bases: 10. Germline assignment: CDR1 SGHAT and CDR2 FQNNGV. CDR3 amino acids: CASSLDPGVTGGNTEAFF. As DNA, the CDR3 is TGTGCCAGCAGCTTAGACCCTGGGGTTACAGGGGGCAACACTGAAGCTTTCTTT.

The V call is TRBV5-4, the J call TRBJ1-2; possible D gene TRBD1, 5 bases. This CDR3 contains 12 residues. The V and J ends lost 4 bases and 6 bases respectively, with 10 bases between them. Germline CDR1 is SGHNT and CDR2 is YYREEE (reference sequence). Here the CDR3 reads CASSPGQNGYTF. The CDR3 DNA sequence: TGTGCCAGCAGCCCAGGGCAGAATGGCTACACCTTC.

The chain joins TRBV7-9 to TRBJ2-2, with a tentative D call TRBD2 (6 bases). The CDR3 runs to 16 residues. The V and J ends lost 5 bases and 4 bases respectively, with 17 bases between them. CDR1 is SEHNR, CDR2 FQNEAQ, per germline (reference sequence). The CDR3: CASSPRGGEGTGELFF. CDR3 coding DNA: TGTGCCAGCAGCCCCCGAGGCGGGGAAGGCACCGGGGAGCTGTTTTTT. Full variable domain (missing parts from reference TRBV7-9 and TRBJ2-2): DTGVSQNPRHKITKRGQNVTFRCDPISEHNRLYWYRQTLGQGPEFLTYFQNEAQLEKSRLLSDRFSAERPKGSFSTLEIQRTEQGDSAMYLCASSPRGGEGTGELFFGEGSRLTVL.

The DNA for the CDR3 is TGTGCCACCGCGGAGGACTCTCGGGGGGAAAAACTGTTTTTT. This gives the protein CATAEDSRGEKLFF. V is TRBV25-1 and J is TRBJ1-4; TRBD1 might be the D (5 bases). Trimming left V 10 bases short and J 8 bases short, with 20 bases between. This CDR3 spans 14 amino acids. Germline V gene data show CDR1 as MGHDK and CDR2 as SYGVNS.

The genes are TRBV5-8 and TRBJ1-2; 7 nucleotides line up with TRBD1. This CDR3 has 15 amino acids. Germline trimming cut 0 bases from V and 2 bases from J; bases unmatched to any gene: 4. Germline V gives CDR1 SGHTS, CDR2 YDEGEE. CDR3 residues: CASSLVQGGNYGYTF. DNA for the CDR3: TGTGCCAGCAGCTTGGTCCAGGGGGGGAACTATGGCTACACCTTC.

The rearrangement uses TRBV27 and TRBJ2-7; 8 positions agree with TRBD1. The CDR3 extends over 15 amino acids. V was clipped by 2 bases and J by 4 bases; unmatched bases: 7. CDR1 and CDR2 from the germline V gene are MNHEY and SMNVEV (reference sequence). CDR3 DNA sequence: TGTGCCAGCAGTTTAGGAGACAGGGGATCTTACGAGCAGTACTTC. It yields the protein CASSLGDRGSYEQYF.

This clone has only a few counts. The identical CDR3 is also encoded by other nucleotide sequences in the sample. The V gene is TRBV19, the J gene TRBJ2-3; D is unresolved. The CDR3 totals 11 residues. Germline V gives CDR1 LNHDA, CDR2 SQIVND (reference sequence). Trimming took 1 base from V and 5 from J, leaving 1 base between them. The CDR3 region has the DNA TGTGCCAGTAGTATAGGAGATACGCAGTATTTT. Translated, it gives CASSIGDTQYF.

A single count supports this clone. The chain uses TRBV7-6 and TRBJ2-7, with TRBD2 matching over 7 bases. V lost 1 base to trimming and J lost 5 bases; unmatched junction nucleotides: 8. Germline CDR1 reads SGHVS; CDR2 reads FNYEAQ. CDR3 length equals 15 residues. CDR3 sequence: CASSLVAGAGNEQYF. The CDR3 nucleotides are TGTGCCAGCAGCTTAGTGGCGGGAGCAGGTAACGAGCAGTACTTC.

The V call is TRBV7-2, the J call TRBJ2-7; D unclear. V was clipped by 2 bases and J by 6 bases, with 11 bases between them. CDR1 is SGHTA and CDR2 is FQGNSA in the germline V gene. This CDR3 region has 13 residues. CDR3 sequence reads: CASSLNGWTEQYF. CDR3 nucleotide sequence: TGTGCCAGCAGCTTAAATGGATGGACCGAGCAGTACTTC.

The chain is built from TRBV5-1 and TRBJ1-2; 7 bases are a match to TRBD1. With 4 bases clipped from V and 8 bases from J, the junction kept 11 bases outside the gene matches. This CDR3 is 14 amino acids long. Germline CDR1 SGHRS, CDR2 YFSETQ. The CDR3 bases are TGCGCCAGCAGCCCTAGGACAGGCCCTTGGGGCTACACCTTC. Encoded protein: CASSPRTGPWGYTF.

V gene TRBV28 combines with J gene TRBJ1-2; D might be TRBD1 (6 bases). Germline V gene data show CDR1 as MDHEN and CDR2 as SYDVKM. The length of the CDR3 is 16 residues. The ends were cut back, 5 bases at V and 6 bases at J, with 22 bases in the middle. CDR3 sequence reads: CASSPAGGRGRDGYTF. The DNA for the CDR3 is TGTGCCAGCAGTCCCGCTGGGGGCAGGGGACGAGATGGCTACACCTTC.

The rearrangement links TRBV4-3 to TRBJ2-7, with TRBD2 as a possible D gene (5 bases). The V and J ends lost 0 bases and 1 base respectively, with 13 bases between them. In germline, CDR1 is LGHNA, CDR2 YSLEER. The CDR3 length is 16 residues. CDR3 nucleotides: TGCGCCAGCAGCCAAGAGTGGCGGGCACCATCCTACGAGCAGTACTTC. It codes for CASSQEWRAPSYEQYF.

The chain is built from TRBV6-5 and TRBJ2-5; D possibly matches TRBD1 or TRBD2 (5 bases each). The end of the DNA fits TRBJ2-7 better, so the J call may be wrong. The V gene's germline CDR1 is MNHEY and CDR2 SVGAGI. The CDR3 has 15 amino acids. In DNA form, the CDR3 reads TGTGCCAGCAGGGGGCAAAGGGACCGCTCCTACGAGCAGTACTTC. This sequence encodes CASRGQRDRSYEQYF.